The 9 T cell receptor beta chains listed next were all sequenced from one sample in a study of cytomegalovirus exposure and HLA in healthy donors. The PCR employed 60 Vbeta primers together with 13 Jbeta primers. The protocol was immunoSEQ multiplex PCR, while the TCRdb copy is restricted to in-frame clones and leaves out a portion. The top ten hold about 7.1% of the sample, which has about 150,000 clones, approximately 80% seen once. Sequences were obtained from PBMCs. The receptors were gathered from a woman aged 45-65 years in good health and CMV-seropositive.

V gene TRBV7-3 combines with J gene TRBJ1-6; 7 bases match TRBD1. Germline trimming cut 6 bases from V and 6 bases from J; bases unmatched to any gene: 5. The CDR3 has 14 residues. Per germline, CDR1 SGHTA and CDR2 FQGTGA. CDR3 in amino acids: CASSPTGPNSPLHF. The DNA of the CDR3 is TGTGCCAGCAGTCCGACAGGGCCTAATTCACCCCTCCACTTT.

On this clone: Other nucleotide sequences in the sample specify the same CDR3. CDR3 DNA sequence: TGTGCCAGCAGCTTAGGGAGAGATACGCAGTATTTT. This encodes CASSLGRDTQYF. The rearrangement uses TRBV13 and TRBJ2-3; D is uncertain. The germline CDR1 and CDR2 sequences are PRHDT and FYEKMQ (reference sequence). The CDR3 totals 12 residues. The V and J ends lost 0 bases and 5 bases respectively, with 3 bases between them.

This chain joins TRBV6-5 and TRBJ2-3; D unclear. The V gene lost 2 bases and the J gene lost 8 bases, with 11 bases spanning the gap. The CDR3 loop spans 13 amino acids. Germline CDR1 is MNHEY and CDR2 is SVGAGI. As DNA, the CDR3 is TGTGCCAGCAGTTACGAACGCGGAACTACGCAGTATTTT. Its translation: CASSYERGTTQYF.

This chain links TRBV11-1 with TRBJ2-1; 8 nucleotides match TRBD1. Germline V gene lookup returns CDR1 SGHAT and CDR2 FQDESV (reference sequence). The V segment lost 6 bases and the J segment 8 bases; nucleotides outside the gene matches: 12. The CDR3 is 15 amino acids. CDR3 amino acids: CASRRQGMVGDEQFF. In DNA, the CDR3 is TGTGCCAGCAGGAGACAGGGGATGGTTGGCGATGAGCAGTTCTTC.

This clone came up once. The rearrangement joins TRBV29-1 to TRBJ1-4; 9 bases agree with TRBD1. Germline assignment: CDR1 SQVTM and CDR2 ANQGSEA. J gave up 10 bases and V 0 bases, and 6 bases lay outside the gene matches. There are 14 residues in the CDR3. The CDR3 region is CSVEEDRGIGKLFF. The CDR3 bases are TGCAGCGTTGAAGAAGACAGGGGGATCGGAAAACTGTTTTTT.

The V call is TRBV4-1, the J call TRBJ2-7; D perhaps matches TRBD1 (5 bases). The germline CDR1 and CDR2 sequences are MGHRA and YSYEKL. This CDR3 is 18 amino acids long. Trimming shortened V by 2 bases and J by 2 bases, and 22 bases separated the two germline ends. Here the CDR3 reads CASSQLGPRSTATYEQYF. The DNA of the CDR3 is TGCGCCAGCAGCCAACTAGGTCCCCGATCGACAGCTACCTACGAGCAGTACTTC.

The genes are TRBV27 and TRBJ2-7, with 9 bases matching TRBD1. Germline-derived CDR1 and CDR2 are MNHEY and SMNVEV (reference sequence). The ends lost 3 bases at V and 2 bases at J; junction bases unmatched: 5. The CDR3 has 15 residues. CDR3 amino acids: CASSFSGTGTYEQYF. Here the CDR3 DNA reads TGTGCCAGCAGTTTTTCCGGGACAGGGACCTACGAGCAGTACTTC.

This chain connects TRBV4-3 to TRBJ2-3; the match to TRBD2 covers 7 bases. The CDR3 spans 14 residues. V gave up 5 bases and J gave up 2 bases; unmatched junction bases: 4. Germline V gives CDR1 LGHNA, CDR2 YSLEER. Here the CDR3 DNA reads TGCGCCAGCAGCGATCGGGGGGTCACAGATACGCAGTATTTT. Amino acids: CASSDRGVTDTQYF.

This rearrangement joins TRBV25-1 to TRBJ1-1, with 7 positions matching TRBD1. V was clipped by 6 bases and J by 4 bases; unmatched bases: 2. Germline CDR1 MGHDK, CDR2 SYGVNS. This CDR3 is built from 12 residues. CDR3 DNA: TGTGCCAGCAGACAGGGGACCACTGAAGCTTTCTTT. This codes for CASRQGTTEAFF.